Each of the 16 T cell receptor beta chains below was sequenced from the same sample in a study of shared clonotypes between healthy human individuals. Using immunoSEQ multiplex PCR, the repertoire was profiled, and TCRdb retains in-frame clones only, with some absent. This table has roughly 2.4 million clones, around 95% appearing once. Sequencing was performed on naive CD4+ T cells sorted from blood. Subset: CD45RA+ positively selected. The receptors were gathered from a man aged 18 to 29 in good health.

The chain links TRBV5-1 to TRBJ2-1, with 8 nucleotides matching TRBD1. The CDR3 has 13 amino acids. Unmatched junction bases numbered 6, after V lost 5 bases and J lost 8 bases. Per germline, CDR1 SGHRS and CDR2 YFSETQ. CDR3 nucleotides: TGCGCCAGCAGACCGCAGGGGGCCCATGAGCAGTTCTTC. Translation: CASRPQGAHEQFF.

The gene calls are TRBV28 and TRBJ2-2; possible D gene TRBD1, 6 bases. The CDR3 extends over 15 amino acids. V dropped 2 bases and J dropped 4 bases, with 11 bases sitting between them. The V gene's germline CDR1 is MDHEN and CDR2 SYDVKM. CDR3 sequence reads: CASSLAGAFTGELFF. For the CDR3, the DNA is TGTGCCAGCAGTTTAGCAGGGGCCTTCACCGGGGAGCTGTTTTTT.

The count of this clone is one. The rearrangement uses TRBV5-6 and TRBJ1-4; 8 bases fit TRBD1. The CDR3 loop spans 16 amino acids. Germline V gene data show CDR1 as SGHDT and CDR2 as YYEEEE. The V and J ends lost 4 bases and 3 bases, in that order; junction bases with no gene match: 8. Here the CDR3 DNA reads TGTGCCAGCAGCGAGACAGGGGTGGCATCTAATGAAAAACTGTTTTTT. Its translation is CASSETGVASNEKLFF.

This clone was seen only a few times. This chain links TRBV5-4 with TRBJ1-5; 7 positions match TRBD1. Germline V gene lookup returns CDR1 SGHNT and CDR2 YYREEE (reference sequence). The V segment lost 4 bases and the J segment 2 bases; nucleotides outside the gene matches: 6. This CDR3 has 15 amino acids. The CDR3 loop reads CASSPGGTGNQPQHF. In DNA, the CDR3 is TGTGCCAGCAGCCCAGGGGGGACGGGCAATCAGCCCCAGCATTTT.

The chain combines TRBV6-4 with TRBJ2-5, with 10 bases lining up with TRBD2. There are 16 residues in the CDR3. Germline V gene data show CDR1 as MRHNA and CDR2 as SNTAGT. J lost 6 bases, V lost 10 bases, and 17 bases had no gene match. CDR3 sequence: CANSRMASGGNQTQYF. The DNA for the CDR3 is TGTGCCAACAGCAGAATGGCTAGCGGGGGTAATCAGACCCAGTACTTC.

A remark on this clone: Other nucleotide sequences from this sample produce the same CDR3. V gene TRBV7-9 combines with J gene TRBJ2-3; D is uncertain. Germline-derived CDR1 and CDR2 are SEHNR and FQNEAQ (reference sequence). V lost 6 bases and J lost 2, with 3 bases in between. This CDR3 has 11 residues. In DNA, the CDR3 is TGTGCCAGCAGTTTCACAGATACGCAGTATTTT. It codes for CASSFTDTQYF.

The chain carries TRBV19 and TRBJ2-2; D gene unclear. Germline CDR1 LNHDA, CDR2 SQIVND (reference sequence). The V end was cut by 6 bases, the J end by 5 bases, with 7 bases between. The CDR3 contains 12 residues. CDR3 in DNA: TGTGCCAGTAGGACGGCAACCGGGGAGCTGTTTTTT. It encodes CASRTATGELFF.

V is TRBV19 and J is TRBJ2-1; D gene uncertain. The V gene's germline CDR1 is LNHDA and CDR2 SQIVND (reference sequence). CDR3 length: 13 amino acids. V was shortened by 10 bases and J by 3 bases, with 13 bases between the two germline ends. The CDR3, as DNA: TGTGCCACCGCAGATAACATCTACAATGAGCAGTTCTTC. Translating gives CATADNIYNEQFF.

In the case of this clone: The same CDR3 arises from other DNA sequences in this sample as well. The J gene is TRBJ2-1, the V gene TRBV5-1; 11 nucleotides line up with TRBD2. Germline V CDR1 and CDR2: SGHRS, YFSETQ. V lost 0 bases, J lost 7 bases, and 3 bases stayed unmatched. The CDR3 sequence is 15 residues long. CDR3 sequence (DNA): TGCGCCAGCAGCTTGGGACTAGCGGGGATTAATGAGCAGTTCTTC. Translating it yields CASSLGLAGINEQFF.

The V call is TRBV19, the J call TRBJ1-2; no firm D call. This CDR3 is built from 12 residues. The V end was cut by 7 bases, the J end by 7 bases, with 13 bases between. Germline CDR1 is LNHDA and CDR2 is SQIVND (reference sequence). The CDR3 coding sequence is TGTGCCAGTACAGCAGGCGCGGGTGGCTACACCTTC. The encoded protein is CASTAGAGGYTF.

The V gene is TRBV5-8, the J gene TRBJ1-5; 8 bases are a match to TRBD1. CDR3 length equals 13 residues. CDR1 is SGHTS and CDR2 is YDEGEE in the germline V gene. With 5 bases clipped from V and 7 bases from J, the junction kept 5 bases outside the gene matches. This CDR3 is CASRVTGGQPQHF. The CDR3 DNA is TGTGCCAGCAGGGTAACAGGGGGACAGCCCCAGCATTTT.

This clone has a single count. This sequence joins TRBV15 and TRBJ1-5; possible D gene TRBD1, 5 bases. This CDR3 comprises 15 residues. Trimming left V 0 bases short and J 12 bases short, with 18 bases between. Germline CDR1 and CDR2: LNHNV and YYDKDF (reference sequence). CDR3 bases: TGTGCCACCAGCAGAGAGTGGGACCCCTCATCAAGCCAGCATTTT. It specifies CATSREWDPSSSQHF.

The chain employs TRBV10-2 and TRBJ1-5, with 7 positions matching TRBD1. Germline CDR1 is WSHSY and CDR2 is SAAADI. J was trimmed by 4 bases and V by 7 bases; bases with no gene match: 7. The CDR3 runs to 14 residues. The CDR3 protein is CASKELTGNQPQHF. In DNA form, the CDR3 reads TGCGCCAGCAAGGAATTGACAGGGAATCAGCCCCAGCATTTT.

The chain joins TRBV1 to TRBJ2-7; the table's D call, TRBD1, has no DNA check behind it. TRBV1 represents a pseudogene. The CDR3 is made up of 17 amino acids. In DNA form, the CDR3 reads TGCACCAGCAGCCAGGCCCATCGGGCTAGGGGTACCTACGAGCAGTACTTC. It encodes CTSSQAHRARGTYEQYF.

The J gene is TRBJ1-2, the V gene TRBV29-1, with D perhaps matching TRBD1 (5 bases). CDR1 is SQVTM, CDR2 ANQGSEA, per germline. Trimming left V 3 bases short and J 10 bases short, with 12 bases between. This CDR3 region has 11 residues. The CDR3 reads CSVEAGTVYTF. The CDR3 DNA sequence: TGCAGCGTTGAGGCAGGGACCGTCTACACCTTC.

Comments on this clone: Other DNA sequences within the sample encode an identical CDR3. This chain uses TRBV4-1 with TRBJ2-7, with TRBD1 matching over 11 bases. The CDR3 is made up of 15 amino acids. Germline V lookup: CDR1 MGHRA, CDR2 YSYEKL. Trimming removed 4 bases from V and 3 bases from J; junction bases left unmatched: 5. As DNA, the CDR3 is TGCGCCAGCAGCCGGGGGACAGGGGGATACTACGAGCAGTACTTC. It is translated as CASSRGTGGYYEQYF.